The present T cell receptor (beta chain) was sequenced within a study of long-term antiretroviral therapy in people with HIV. General study points: Spans of CDR3 length were tighter for HIV repertoires than for controls. Clones showing expansion before ART dominated the repertoire at all time points.

Points on this clone: The antigen remains unidentified.

The authors ran the immunoSEQ assay, v3.0, at survey level. The protocol was immunoSEQ multiplex PCR, while the TCRdb copy is restricted to in-frame clones and leaves out a portion. This sample has about 20,000 clones, with about 85% found just once. The junction had 10 bases not matched to a gene; V was cut back by 3 bases and J by 4 bases. The CDR3 is 17 amino acids. The germline V gene has CDR1 SEHNR and CDR2 FQNEAQ (reference sequence). Sequencing was performed on unsorted PBMCs, taken 1.9 years after starting antiretroviral therapy. V and J are TRBV7-9 and TRBJ2-1; 9 positions agree with TRBD2. This TCR derives from a woman between 50 and 59 years old with HIV. CDR3 sequence: CASSFFRASGVYNEQFF. The CDR3 coding sequence is TGTGCCAGCAGCTTCTTTCGGGCTAGCGGGGTATACAATGAGCAGTTCTTC.